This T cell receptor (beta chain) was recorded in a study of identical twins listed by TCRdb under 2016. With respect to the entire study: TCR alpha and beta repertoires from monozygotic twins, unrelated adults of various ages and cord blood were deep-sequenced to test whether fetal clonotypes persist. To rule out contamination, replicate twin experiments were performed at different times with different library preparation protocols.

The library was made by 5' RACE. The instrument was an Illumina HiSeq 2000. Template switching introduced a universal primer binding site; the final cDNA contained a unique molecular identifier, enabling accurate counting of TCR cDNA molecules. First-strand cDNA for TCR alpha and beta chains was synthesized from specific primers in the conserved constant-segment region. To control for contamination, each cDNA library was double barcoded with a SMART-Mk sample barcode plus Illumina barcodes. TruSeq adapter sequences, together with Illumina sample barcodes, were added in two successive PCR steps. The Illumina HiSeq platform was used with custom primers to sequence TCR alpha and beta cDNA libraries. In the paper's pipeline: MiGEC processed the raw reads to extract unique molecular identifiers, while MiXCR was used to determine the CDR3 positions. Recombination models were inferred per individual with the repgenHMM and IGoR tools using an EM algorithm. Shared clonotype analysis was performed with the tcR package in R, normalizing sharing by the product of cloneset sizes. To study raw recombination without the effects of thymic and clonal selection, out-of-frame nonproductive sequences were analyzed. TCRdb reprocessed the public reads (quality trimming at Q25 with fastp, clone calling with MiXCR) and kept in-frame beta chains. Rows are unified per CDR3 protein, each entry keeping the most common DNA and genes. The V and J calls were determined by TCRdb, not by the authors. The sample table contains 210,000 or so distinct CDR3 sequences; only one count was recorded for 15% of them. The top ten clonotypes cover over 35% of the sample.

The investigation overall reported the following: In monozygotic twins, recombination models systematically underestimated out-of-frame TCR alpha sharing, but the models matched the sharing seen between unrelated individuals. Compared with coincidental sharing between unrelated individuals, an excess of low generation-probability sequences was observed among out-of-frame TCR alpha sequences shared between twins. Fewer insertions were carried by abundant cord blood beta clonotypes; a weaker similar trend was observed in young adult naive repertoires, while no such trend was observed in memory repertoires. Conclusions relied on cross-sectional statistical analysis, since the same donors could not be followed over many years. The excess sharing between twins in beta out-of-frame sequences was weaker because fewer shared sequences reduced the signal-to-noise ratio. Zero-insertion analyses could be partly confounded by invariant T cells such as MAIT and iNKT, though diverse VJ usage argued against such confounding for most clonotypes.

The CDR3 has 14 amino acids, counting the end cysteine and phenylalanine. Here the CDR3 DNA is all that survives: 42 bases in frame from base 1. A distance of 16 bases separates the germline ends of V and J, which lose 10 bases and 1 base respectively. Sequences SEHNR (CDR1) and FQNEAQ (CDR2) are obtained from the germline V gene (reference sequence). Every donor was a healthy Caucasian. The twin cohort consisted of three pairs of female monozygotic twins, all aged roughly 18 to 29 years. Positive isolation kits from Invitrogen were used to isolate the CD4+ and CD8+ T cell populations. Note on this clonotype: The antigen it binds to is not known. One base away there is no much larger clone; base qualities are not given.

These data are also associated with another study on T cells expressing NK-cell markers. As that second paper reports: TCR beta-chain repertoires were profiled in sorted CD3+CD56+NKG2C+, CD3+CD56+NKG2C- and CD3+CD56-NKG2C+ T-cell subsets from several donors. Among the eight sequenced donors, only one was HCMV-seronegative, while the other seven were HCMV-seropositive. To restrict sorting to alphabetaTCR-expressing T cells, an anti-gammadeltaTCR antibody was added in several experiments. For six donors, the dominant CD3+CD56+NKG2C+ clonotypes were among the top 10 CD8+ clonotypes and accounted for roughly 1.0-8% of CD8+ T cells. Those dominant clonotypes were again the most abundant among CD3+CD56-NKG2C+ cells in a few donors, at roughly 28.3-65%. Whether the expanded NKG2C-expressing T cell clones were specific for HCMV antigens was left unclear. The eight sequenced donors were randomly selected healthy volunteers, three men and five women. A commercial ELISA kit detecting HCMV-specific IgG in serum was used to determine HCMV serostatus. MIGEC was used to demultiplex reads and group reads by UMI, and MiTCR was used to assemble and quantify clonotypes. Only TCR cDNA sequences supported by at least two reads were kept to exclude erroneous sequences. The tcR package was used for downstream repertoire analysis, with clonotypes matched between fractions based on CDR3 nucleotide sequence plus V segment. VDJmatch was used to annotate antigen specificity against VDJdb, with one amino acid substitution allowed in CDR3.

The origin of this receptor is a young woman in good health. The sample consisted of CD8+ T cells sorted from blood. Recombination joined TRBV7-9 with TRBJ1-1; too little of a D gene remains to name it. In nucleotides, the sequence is TGTGCCATCAAGTTTGCCAGGTCGAACACTGAAGCTTTCTTT. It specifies CAIKFARSNTEAFF.